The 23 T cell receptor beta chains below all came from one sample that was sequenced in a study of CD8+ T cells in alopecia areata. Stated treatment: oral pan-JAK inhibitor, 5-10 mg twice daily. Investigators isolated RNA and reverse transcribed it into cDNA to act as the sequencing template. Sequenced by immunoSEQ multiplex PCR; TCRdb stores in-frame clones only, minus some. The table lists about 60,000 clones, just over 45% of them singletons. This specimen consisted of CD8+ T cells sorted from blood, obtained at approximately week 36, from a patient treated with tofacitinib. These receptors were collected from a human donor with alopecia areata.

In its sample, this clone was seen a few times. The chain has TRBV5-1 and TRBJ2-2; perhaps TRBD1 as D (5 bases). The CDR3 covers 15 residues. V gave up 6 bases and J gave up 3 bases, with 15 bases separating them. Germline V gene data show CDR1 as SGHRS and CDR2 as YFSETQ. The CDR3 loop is CASIKGQSYTGELFF. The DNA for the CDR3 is TGCGCCAGCATTAAGGGGCAGTCCTACACCGGGGAGCTGTTTTTT.

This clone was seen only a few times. In nucleotides, the CDR3 is TGTGCCAGCAGCGTAGCGGGGGGAGGGAACTACGAGCAGTACTTC. Encoded protein: CASSVAGGGNYEQYF. This chain joins TRBV13 and TRBJ2-7; the match to TRBD2 covers 10 bases. This CDR3 has 15 amino acids. Germline CDR1 is PRHDT and CDR2 is FYEKMQ (reference sequence). Trimming cost V 5 bases and J 3 bases; bases outside gene matches: 7.

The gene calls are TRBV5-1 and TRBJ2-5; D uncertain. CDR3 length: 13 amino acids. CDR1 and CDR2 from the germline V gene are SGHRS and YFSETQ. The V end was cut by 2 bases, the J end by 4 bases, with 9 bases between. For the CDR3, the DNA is TGCGCCAGCAGCTTCCTAGAAATAGAGACCCAGTACTTC. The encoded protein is CASSFLEIETQYF.

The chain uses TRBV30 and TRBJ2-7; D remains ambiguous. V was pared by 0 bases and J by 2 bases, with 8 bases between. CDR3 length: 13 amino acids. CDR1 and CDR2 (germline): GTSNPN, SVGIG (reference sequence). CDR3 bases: TGTGCCTGGAGTGTTTCGTTAGCCTACGAGCAGTACTTC. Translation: CAWSVSLAYEQYF.

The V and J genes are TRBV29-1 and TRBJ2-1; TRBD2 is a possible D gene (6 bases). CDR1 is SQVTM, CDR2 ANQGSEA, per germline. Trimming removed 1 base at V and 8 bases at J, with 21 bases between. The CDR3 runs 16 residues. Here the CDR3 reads CSVEAGVRGLGDEQFF. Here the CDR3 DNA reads TGCAGCGTTGAAGCGGGGGTGAGAGGCTTAGGCGATGAGCAGTTCTTC.

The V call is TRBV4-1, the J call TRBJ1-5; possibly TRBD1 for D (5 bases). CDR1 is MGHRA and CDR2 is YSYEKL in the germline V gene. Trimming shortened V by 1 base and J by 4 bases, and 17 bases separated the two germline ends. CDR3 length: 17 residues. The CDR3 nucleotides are TGCGCCAGCAGCCAAGCCCCTGGGCACAGGTTAAATCAGCCCCAGCATTTT. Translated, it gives CASSQAPGHRLNQPQHF.

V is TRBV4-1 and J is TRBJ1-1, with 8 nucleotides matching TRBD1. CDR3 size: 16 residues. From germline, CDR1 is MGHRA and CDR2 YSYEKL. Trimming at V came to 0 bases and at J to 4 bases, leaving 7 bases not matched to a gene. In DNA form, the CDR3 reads TGCGCCAGCAGCCAAGATGTAGGGACAGGAGGCACTGAAGCTTTCTTT. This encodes CASSQDVGTGGTEAFF.

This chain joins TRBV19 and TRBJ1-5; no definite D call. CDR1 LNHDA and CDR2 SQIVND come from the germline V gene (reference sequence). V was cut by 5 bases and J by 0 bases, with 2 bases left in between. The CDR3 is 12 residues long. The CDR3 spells CASSYSNQPQHF. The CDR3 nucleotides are TGTGCCAGTAGTTATAGCAATCAGCCCCAGCATTTT.

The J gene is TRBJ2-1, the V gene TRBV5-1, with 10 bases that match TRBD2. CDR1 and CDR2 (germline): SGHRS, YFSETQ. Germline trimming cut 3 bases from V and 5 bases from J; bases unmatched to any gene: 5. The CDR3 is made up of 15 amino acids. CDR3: CASSSSGSPNNEQFF. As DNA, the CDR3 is TGCGCCAGCAGCTCTAGCGGGAGCCCTAACAATGAGCAGTTCTTC.

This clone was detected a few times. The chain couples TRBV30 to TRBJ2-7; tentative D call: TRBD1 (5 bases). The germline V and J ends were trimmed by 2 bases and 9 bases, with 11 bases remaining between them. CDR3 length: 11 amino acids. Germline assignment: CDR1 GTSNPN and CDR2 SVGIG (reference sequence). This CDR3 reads CAWSLTAWQYF. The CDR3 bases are TGTGCCTGGAGTCTGACAGCGTGGCAGTACTTC.

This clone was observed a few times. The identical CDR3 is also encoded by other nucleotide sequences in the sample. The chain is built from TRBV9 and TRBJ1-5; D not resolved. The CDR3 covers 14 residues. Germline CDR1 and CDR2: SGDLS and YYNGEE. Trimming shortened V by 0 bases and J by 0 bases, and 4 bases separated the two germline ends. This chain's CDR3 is CASSVGYSNQPQHF. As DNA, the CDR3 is TGTGCCAGCAGCGTAGGCTATAGCAATCAGCCCCAGCATTTT.

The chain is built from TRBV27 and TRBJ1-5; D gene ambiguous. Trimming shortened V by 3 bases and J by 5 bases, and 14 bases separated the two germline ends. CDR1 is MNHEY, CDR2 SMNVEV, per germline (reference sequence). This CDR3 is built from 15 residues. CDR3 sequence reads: CASSLRPYGDQPQHF. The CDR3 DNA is TGTGCCAGCAGTTTGCGGCCTTACGGGGATCAGCCCCAGCATTTT.

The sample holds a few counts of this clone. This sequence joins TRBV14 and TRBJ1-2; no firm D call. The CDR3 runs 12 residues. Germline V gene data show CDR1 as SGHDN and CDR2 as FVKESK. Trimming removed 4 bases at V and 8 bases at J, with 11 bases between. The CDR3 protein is CASSPGGLGYTF. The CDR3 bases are TGTGCCAGCAGCCCGGGAGGACTGGGCTACACCTTC.

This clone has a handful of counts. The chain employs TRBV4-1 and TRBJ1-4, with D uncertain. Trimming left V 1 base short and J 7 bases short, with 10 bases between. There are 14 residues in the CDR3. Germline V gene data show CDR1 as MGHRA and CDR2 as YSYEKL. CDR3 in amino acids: CASSQVPRSEKLFF. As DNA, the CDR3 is TGCGCCAGCAGCCAAGTCCCAAGGAGTGAAAAACTGTTTTTT.

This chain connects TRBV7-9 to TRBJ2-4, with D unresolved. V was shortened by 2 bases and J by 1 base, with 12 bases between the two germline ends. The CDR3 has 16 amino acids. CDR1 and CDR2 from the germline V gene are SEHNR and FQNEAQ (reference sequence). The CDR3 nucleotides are TGTGCCAGCAGCTTAACTGGGCCAGCGGCCAAAAACATTCAGTACTTC. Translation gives CASSLTGPAAKNIQYF.

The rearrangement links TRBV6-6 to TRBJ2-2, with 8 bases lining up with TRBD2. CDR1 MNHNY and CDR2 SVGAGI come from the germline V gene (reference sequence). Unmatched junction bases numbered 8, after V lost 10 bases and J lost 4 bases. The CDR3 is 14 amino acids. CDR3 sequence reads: CAIDSGTSTGELFF. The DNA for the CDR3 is TGTGCCATTGACTCCGGGACTAGCACCGGGGAGCTGTTTTTT.

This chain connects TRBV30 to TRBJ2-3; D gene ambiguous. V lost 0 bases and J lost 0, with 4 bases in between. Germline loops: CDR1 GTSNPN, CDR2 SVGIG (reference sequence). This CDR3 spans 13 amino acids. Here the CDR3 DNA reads TGTGCCTGGAGTGTATATAGCACAGATACGCAGTATTTT. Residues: CAWSVYSTDTQYF.

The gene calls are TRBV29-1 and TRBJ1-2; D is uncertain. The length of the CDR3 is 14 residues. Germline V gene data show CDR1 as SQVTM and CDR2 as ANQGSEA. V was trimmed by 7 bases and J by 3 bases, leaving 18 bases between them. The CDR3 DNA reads TGCAGCGCAATCACCCCTGGGGAATACTATGGCTACACCTTC. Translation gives CSAITPGEYYGYTF. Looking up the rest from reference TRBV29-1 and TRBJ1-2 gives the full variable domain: SAVISQKPSRDICQRGTSLTIQCQVDSQVTMMFWYRQQPGQSLTLIATANQGSEATYESGFVIDKFPISRPNLTFSTLTVSNMSPEDSSIYLCSAITPGEYYGYTFGSGTRLTVV.

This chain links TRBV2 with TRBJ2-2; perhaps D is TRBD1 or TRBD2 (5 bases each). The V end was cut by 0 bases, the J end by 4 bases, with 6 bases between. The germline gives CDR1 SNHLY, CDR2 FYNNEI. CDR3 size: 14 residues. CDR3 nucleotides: TGTGCCAGCAGTGAAGCCGGGGCCACCGGGGAGCTGTTTTTT. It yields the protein CASSEAGATGELFF.

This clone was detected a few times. The CDR3 DNA reads TGCAGCGTTGGGTTTAGGTCCTACGAGCAGTACTTC. It translates to CSVGFRSYEQYF. The rearrangement joins TRBV29-1 to TRBJ2-7; D unclear. There are 12 residues in the CDR3. Deletions cut 4 bases from V and 1 base from J, with 8 bases between. Looked up from germline, CDR1 is SQVTM and CDR2 is ANQGSEA.

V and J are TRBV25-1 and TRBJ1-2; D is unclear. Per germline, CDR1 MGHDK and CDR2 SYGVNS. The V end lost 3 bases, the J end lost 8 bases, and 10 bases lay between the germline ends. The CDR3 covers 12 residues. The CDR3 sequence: CASSEGLWGYTF. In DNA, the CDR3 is TGTGCCAGCAGTGAGGGATTGTGGGGCTACACCTTC.

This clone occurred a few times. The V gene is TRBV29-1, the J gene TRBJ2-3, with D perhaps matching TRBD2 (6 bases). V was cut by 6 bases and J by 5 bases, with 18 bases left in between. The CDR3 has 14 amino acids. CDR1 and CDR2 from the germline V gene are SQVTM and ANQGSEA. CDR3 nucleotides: TGCAGCGTCCTCCGGCGGAGGGGCCAAGATACGCAGTATTTT. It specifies CSVLRRRGQDTQYF.

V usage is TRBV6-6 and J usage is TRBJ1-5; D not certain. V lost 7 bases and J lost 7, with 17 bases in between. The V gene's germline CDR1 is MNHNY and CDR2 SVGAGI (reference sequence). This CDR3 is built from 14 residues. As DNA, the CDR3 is TGTGCCAGCACCGAAGGAGGGCAACGACAGCCCCAGCATTTT. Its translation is CASTEGGQRQPQHF.